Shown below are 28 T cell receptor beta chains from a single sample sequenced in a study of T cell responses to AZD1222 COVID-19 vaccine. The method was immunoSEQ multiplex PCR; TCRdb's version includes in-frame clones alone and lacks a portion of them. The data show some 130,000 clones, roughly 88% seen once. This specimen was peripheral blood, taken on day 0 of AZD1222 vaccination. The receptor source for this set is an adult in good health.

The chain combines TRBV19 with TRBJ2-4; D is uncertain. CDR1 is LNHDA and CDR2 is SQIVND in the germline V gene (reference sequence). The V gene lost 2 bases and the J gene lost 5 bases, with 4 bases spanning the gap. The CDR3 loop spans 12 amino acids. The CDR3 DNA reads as TGTGCCAGTAGTATAAAAGAAAACATTCAGTACTTC. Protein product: CASSIKENIQYF.

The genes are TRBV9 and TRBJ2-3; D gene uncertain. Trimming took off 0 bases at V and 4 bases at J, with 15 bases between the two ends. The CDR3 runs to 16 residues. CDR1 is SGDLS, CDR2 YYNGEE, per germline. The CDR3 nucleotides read TGTGCCAGCAGCGTAGGTTTAGGGCCTCAGGCAGATACGCAGTATTTT. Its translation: CASSVGLGPQADTQYF.

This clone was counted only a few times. This CDR3 is CASREKRGETQYF. CDR3 nucleotides: TGTGCCAGCAGGGAAAAAAGGGGAGAGACCCAGTACTTC. The V and J genes are TRBV7-9 and TRBJ2-5; weak D call: TRBD1 (5 bases). V dropped 6 bases and J dropped 4 bases, with 12 bases sitting between them. Germline CDR1 and CDR2: SEHNR and FQNEAQ (reference sequence). The length of the CDR3 is 13 residues.

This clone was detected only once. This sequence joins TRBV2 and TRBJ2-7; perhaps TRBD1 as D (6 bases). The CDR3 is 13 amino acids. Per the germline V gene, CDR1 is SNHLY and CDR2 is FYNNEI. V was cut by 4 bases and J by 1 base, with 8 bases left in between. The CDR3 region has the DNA TGTGCCAGCAGTGGGACAGCATCCTACGAGCAGTACTTC. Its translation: CASSGTASYEQYF. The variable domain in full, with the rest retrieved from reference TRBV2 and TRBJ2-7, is EPEVTQTPSHQVTQMGQEVILRCVPISNHLYFYWYRQILGQKVEFLVSFYNNEISEKSEIFDDQFSVERPDGSNFTLKIRSTKLEDSAMYFCASSGTASYEQYFGPGTRLTVT.

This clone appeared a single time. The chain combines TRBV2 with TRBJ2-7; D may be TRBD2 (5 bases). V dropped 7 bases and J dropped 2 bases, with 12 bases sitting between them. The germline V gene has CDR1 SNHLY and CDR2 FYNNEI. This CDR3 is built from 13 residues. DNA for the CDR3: TGTGCCAGCAAAGCGGCCCGAGCCTACGAGCAGTACTTC. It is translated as CASKAARAYEQYF. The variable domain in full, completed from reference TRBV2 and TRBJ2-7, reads EPEVTQTPSHQVTQMGQEVILRCVPISNHLYFYWYRQILGQKVEFLVSFYNNEISEKSEIFDDQFSVERPDGSNFTLKIRSTKLEDSAMYFCASKAARAYEQYFGPGTRLTVT.

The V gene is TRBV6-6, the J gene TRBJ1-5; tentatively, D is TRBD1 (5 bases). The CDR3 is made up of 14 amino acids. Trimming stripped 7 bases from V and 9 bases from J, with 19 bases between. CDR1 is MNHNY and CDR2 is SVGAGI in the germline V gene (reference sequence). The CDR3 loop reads CASIRGDRMPPQHF. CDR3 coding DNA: TGTGCCAGCATTAGGGGCGATAGGATGCCGCCCCAGCATTTT.

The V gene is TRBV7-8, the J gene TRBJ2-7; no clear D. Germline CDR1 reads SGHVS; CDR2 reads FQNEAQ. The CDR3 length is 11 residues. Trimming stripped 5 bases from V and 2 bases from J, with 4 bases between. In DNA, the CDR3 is TGTGCCAGCAGCCGCACCTACGAGCAGTACTTC. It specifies CASSRTYEQYF. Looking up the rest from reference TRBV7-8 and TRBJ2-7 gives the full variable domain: GAGVSQSPRYKVAKRGQDVALRCDPISGHVSLFWYQQALGQGPEFLTYFQNEAQLDKSGLPSDRFFAERPEGSVSTLKIQRTQQEDSAVYLCASSRTYEQYFGPGTRLTVT.

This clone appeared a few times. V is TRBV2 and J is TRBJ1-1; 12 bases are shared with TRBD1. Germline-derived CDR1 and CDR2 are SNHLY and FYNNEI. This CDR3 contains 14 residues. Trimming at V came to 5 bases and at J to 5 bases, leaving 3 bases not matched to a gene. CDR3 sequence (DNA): TGTGCCAGCAGTAAGGGACAGGGGGCGACTGAAGCTTTCTTT. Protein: CASSKGQGATEAFF.

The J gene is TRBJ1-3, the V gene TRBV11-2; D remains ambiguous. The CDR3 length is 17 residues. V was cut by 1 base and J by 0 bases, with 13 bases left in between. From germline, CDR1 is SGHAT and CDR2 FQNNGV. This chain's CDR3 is CASSLGAAGFSGNTIYF. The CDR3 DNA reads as TGTGCCAGCAGCTTAGGGGCTGCGGGGTTCTCTGGAAACACCATATATTTT.

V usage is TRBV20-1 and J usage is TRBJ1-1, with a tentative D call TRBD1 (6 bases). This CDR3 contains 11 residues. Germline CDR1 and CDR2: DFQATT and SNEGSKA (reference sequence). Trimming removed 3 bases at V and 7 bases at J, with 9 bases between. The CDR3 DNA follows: TGCAGTGCTAGTGCGGGACATGAAGCTTTCTTT. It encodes CSASAGHEAFF.

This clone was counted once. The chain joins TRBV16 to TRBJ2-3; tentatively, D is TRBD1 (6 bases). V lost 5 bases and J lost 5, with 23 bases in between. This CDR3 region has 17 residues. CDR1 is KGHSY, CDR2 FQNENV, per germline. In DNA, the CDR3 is TGTGCCAGCAGCGATTCCTACTCAGGGGCCTACCGAGATACGCAGTATTTT. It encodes CASSDSYSGAYRDTQYF.

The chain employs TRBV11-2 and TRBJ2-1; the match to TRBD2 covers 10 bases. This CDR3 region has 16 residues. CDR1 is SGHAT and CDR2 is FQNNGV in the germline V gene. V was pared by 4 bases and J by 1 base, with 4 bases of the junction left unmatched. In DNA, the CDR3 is TGTGCCAGCAGCTCCACTAGCGGGGCGTCCTACAATGAGCAGTTCTTC. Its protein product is CASSSTSGASYNEQFF. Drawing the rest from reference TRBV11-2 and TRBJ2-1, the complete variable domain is EAGVAQSPRYKIIEKRQSVAFWCNPISGHATLYWYQQILGQGPKLLIQFQNNGVVDDSQLPKDRFSAERLKGVDSTLKIQPAKLEDSAVYLCASSSTSGASYNEQFFGPGTRLTVL.

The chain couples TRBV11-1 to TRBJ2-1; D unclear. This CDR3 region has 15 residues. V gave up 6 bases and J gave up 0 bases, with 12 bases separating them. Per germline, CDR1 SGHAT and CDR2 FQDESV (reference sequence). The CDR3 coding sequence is TGTGCCAGCAGGTTCGGGTGGAGCTCCTACAATGAGCAGTTCTTC. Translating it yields CASRFGWSSYNEQFF.

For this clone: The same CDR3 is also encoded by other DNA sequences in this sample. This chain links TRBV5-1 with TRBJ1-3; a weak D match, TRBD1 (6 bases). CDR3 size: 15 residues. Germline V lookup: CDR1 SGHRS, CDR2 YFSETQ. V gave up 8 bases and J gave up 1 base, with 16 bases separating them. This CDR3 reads CASSPTGQSGNTIYF. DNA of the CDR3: TGCGCCAGTAGCCCCACCGGACAGTCTGGAAACACCATATATTTT.

CDR3 region: CASSQDRGRVSPLHF. DNA of the CDR3: TGTGCCAGCTCACAAGACAGGGGGCGCGTATCACCCCTCCACTTT. This chain joins TRBV18 and TRBJ1-6; 10 nucleotides line up with TRBD1. V shed 4 bases and J 10 bases; nucleotides not matched to a gene: 7. The CDR3 extends over 15 amino acids. Germline V CDR1 and CDR2: KGHSH, LQKENI. The complete variable domain, with remaining parts taken from reference TRBV18 and TRBJ1-6, reads NAGVMQNPRHLVRRRGQEARLRCSPMKGHSHVYWYRQLPEEGLKFMVYLQKENIIDESGMPKERFSAEFPKEGPSILRIQQVVRGDSAAYFCASSQDRGRVSPLHFGNGTRLTVT.

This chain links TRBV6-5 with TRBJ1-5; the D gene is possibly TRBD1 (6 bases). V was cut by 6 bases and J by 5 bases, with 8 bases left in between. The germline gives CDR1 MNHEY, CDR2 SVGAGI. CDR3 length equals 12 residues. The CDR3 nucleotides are TGTGCCAGCAGGGCAGGGGATCAGCCCCAGCATTTT. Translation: CASRAGDQPQHF.

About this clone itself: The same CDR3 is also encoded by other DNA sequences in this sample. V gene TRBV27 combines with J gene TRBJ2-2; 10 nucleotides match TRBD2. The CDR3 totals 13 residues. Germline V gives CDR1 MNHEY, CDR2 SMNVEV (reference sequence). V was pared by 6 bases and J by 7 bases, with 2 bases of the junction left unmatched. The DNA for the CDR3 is TGTGCCAGCAGACTAGCGGGGCACGGGGAGCTGTTTTTT. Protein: CASRLAGHGELFF.

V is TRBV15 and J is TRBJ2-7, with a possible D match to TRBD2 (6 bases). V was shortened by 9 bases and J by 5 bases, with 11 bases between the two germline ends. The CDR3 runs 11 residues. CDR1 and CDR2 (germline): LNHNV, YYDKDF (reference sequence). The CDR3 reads CATRDVNEQYF. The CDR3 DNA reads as TGTGCCACGCGGGACGTCAACGAGCAGTACTTC.

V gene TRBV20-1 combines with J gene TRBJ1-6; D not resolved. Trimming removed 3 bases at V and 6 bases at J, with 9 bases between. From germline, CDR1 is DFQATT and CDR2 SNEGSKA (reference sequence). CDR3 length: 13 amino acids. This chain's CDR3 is CSASRLANSPLHF. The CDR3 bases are TGCAGTGCTAGTAGGCTGGCTAATTCACCCCTCCACTTT.

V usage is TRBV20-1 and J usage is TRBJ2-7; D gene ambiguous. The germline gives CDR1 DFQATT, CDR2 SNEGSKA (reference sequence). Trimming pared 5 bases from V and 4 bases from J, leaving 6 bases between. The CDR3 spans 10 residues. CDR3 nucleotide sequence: TGCAGTGCTCAATTTTACGAGCAGTACTTC. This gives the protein CSAQFYEQYF.

The CDR3 sequence: CASRTWMAGEQFF. CDR3 sequence (DNA): TGTGCCAGCAGGACGTGGATGGCAGGTGAGCAGTTCTTC. The chain uses TRBV6-5 and TRBJ2-1; D is unclear. This CDR3 comprises 13 residues. CDR1 is MNHEY and CDR2 is SVGAGI in the germline V gene. Trimming took 6 bases from V and 9 from J, leaving 15 bases between them.

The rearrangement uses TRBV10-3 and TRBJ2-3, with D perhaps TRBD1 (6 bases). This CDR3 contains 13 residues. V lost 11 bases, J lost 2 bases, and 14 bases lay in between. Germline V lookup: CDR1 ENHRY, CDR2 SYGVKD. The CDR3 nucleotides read TGTGCCGTCCGGGACACCACCACAGATACGCAGTATTTT. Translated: CAVRDTTTDTQYF.

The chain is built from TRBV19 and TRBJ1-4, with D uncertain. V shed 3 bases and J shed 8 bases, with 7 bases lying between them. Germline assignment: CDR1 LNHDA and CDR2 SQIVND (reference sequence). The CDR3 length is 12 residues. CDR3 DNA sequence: TGTGCCAGTAGTATCGGTGGGGAAAAACTGTTTTTT. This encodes CASSIGGEKLFF.

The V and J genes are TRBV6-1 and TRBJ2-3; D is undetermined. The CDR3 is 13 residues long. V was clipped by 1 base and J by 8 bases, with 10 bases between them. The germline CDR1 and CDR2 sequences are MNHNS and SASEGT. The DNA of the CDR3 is TGTGCCAGCAGTGAAGGGGCCAAGATTACGCAGTATTTT. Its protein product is CASSEGAKITQYF.

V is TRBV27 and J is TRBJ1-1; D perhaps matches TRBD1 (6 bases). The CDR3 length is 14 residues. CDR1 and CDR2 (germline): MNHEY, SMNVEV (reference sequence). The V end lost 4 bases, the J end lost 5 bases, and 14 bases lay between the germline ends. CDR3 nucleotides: TGTGCCAGCAGTTCGGCAGGGGCAGGGACTGAAGCTTTCTTT. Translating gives CASSSAGAGTEAFF.

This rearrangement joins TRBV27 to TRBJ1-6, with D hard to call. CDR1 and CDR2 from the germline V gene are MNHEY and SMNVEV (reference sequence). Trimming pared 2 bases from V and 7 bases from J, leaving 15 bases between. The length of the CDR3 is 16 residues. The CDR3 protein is CASSLRVGSPNSPLHF. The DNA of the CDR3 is TGTGCCAGCAGTTTACGGGTCGGCAGCCCGAATTCACCCCTCCACTTT.

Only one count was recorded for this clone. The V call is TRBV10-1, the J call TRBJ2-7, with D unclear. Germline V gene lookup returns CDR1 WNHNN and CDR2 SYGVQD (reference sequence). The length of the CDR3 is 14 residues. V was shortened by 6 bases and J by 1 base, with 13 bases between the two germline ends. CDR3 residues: CASRETVTSYEQYF. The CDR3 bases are TGCGCCAGCAGGGAGACGGTCACTTCCTACGAGCAGTACTTC.

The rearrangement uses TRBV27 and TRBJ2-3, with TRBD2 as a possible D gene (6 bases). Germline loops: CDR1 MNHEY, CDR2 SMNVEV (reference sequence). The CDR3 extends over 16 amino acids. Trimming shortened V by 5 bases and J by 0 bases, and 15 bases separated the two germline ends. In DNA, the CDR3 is TGTGCCAGCAGTCGAAAAGCGGGCTCTAGCACAGATACGCAGTATTTT. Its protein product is CASSRKAGSSTDTQYF.